Shown below are 19 T cell receptor beta chains from a single sample sequenced in a study of blood T cell repertoires in COVID-19. Assay: immunoSEQ multiplex PCR; the TCRdb copy retains only in-frame clones and omits some. The repertoire includes 150,000 to 200,000 clones, approximately 90% of them detected once, and 4.5% to 5% sits in the top ten. Material: peripheral blood. The receptors here all came from a man aged 25 to 45 with COVID-19, enrolled during active disease.

This clone was counted a single time. V and J are TRBV30 and TRBJ2-7; 10 bases align to TRBD1. CDR3 length: 13 amino acids. Germline-derived CDR1 and CDR2 are GTSNPN and SVGIG (reference sequence). Losses at the gene ends were 3 bases for V and 5 bases for J; bases not matched to a gene: 4. The CDR3 region is CAWSPDRGDEQYF. As DNA, the CDR3 is TGTGCCTGGAGCCCGGACAGGGGGGACGAGCAGTACTTC.

This clone was recorded only once. V gene TRBV18 combines with J gene TRBJ1-5, with D perhaps matching TRBD1 (6 bases). Germline CDR1 KGHSH, CDR2 LQKENI. V was pared by 4 bases and J by 7 bases, with 26 bases between. The CDR3 contains 18 residues. CDR3 sequence: CASSQAWRRGTGGQPQHF. CDR3 in DNA: TGTGCCAGCTCACAAGCCTGGAGGAGGGGGACCGGGGGGCAGCCCCAGCATTTT.

Many counts were recorded for this clone. This chain joins TRBV27 and TRBJ2-1; maybe TRBD1 (5 bases). CDR3 length: 14 amino acids. The V end was cut by 0 bases, the J end by 7 bases, with 10 bases between. Per germline, CDR1 MNHEY and CDR2 SMNVEV (reference sequence). CDR3 nucleotide sequence: TGTGCCAGCAGTTTATCTTCAGGGTGGAATGAGCAGTTCTTC. Amino acids: CASSLSSGWNEQFF.

In this sample, this clone turned up once. The chain recombines TRBV7-9 with TRBJ2-3, with 11 bases lining up with TRBD1. Germline V gene data show CDR1 as SEHNR and CDR2 as FQNEAQ (reference sequence). There are 15 residues in the CDR3. The V segment lost 4 bases and the J segment 3 bases; nucleotides outside the gene matches: 3. In DNA form, the CDR3 reads TGTGCCAGCAGCTCTGGACAGGGGGCGACAGATACGCAGTATTTT. This gives the protein CASSSGQGATDTQYF.

CDR3 in DNA: TGTGCCAGCAGCTTAGTGGGACAGGGTCCATACGAGCAGTACTTC. Amino acid sequence: CASSLVGQGPYEQYF. The chain couples TRBV7-2 to TRBJ2-7; 9 bases fit TRBD1. The CDR3 runs 15 residues. Trimming at V came to 1 base and at J to 4 bases, leaving 5 bases not matched to a gene. The germline V gene has CDR1 SGHTA and CDR2 FQGNSA. The full variable domain, its missing parts supplied by reference TRBV7-2 and TRBJ2-7, is GAGVSQSPSNKVTEKGKDVELRCDPISGHTALYWYRQSLGQGLEFLIYFQGNSAPDKSGLPSDRFSAERTGGSVSTLTIQRTQQEDSAVYLCASSLVGQGPYEQYFGPGTRLTVT.

The chain recombines TRBV2 with TRBJ2-5; 9 nucleotides match TRBD1. Germline-derived CDR1 and CDR2 are SNHLY and FYNNEI. CDR3 length: 16 amino acids. Trimming at V came to 8 bases and at J to 6 bases, leaving 16 bases not matched to a gene. DNA of the CDR3: TGTGCCAGCCGGGAGGCGCCCGGACAGGGGTACCAGACCCAGTACTTC. It is translated as CASREAPGQGYQTQYF.

In DNA, the CDR3 is TGCGCCAGCAGCCAAGGACGGGCAGGGGACATTTATGGCTACACCTTC. This encodes CASSQGRAGDIYGYTF. This rearrangement joins TRBV4-3 to TRBJ1-2, with a possible D match to TRBD1 (6 bases). The CDR3 extends over 16 amino acids. The germline V gene has CDR1 LGHNA and CDR2 YSLEER. The germline V and J ends were trimmed by 1 base and 5 bases, with 17 bases remaining between them.

The chain carries TRBV4-1 and TRBJ2-7; D is undetermined. Looked up from germline, CDR1 is MGHRA and CDR2 is YSYEKL. This CDR3 is built from 14 residues. The V and J ends lost 2 bases and 8 bases respectively, with 16 bases between them. The CDR3 is CASSQPTIDGKQYF. Written as DNA, the CDR3 is TGCGCCAGCAGCCAACCAACTATAGATGGAAAGCAGTACTTC.

This chain links TRBV19 with TRBJ1-5, with D unclear. Germline lookup yields CDR1 LNHDA and CDR2 SQIVND (reference sequence). V was clipped by 7 bases and J by 4 bases, with 11 bases between them. The CDR3 has 13 residues. The CDR3 coding sequence is TGTGCCAGTACCCGCGGTAGTAATCAGCCCCAGCATTTT. Its protein product is CASTRGSNQPQHF.

The chain combines TRBV7-2 with TRBJ1-1; D ambiguous. The CDR3 consists of 14 residues. Germline V gene sequence: CDR1 SGHTA, CDR2 FQGNSA. The V and J ends lost 5 bases and 4 bases respectively, with 14 bases between them. Here the CDR3 DNA reads TGTGCCAGCAGCCTCCTCGTCGCAGGCACTGAAGCTTTCTTT. Translation gives CASSLLVAGTEAFF.

The chain links TRBV24-1 to TRBJ1-2; tentative D call: TRBD1 (6 bases). Germline assignment: CDR1 KGHDR and CDR2 SFDVKD. This CDR3 spans 14 amino acids. V was clipped by 6 bases and J by 0 bases, with 10 bases between them. The CDR3 loop reads CATSRTASNYGYTF. Here the CDR3 DNA reads TGTGCCACCAGTCGGACAGCCTCTAACTATGGCTACACCTTC.

This clone has a single count. This rearrangement joins TRBV5-1 to TRBJ1-2; 8 nucleotides match TRBD1. V lost 0 bases, J lost 14 bases, and 9 bases stayed unmatched. The CDR3 is 13 residues long. Germline CDR1 reads SGHRS; CDR2 reads YFSETQ. The CDR3 sequence: CASSLGDRGLYTF. CDR3 DNA sequence: TGCGCCAGCAGCTTGGGTGACAGGGGCTTGTATACCTTC. Full variable domain (outside the CDR3, taken from reference TRBV5-1 and TRBJ1-2): KAGVTQTPRYLIKTRGQQVTLSCSPISGHRSVSWYQQTPGQGLQFLFEYFSETQRNKGNFPGRFSGRQFSNSRSEMNVSTLELGDSALYLCASSLGDRGLYTFGSGTRLTVV.

Sample share makes this clone medium-sized (0.01 to 0.1%). The gene calls are TRBV5-6 and TRBJ1-5, with D possibly TRBD1 on 6 matching bases. Germline loops: CDR1 SGHDT, CDR2 YYEEEE. CDR3 length equals 15 residues. Trimming pared 2 bases from V and 0 bases from J, leaving 9 bases between. The CDR3: CASSLQGYSNQPQHF. The CDR3 coding sequence is TGTGCCAGCAGCTTACAGGGTTATAGCAATCAGCCCCAGCATTTT.

The J gene is TRBJ2-5, the V gene TRBV18, with 10 nucleotides matching TRBD2. Germline CDR1 KGHSH, CDR2 LQKENI. The CDR3 loop spans 16 amino acids. The V gene end was trimmed by 3 bases and the J gene end by 5 bases; junction bases not matched to a gene: 9. CDR3 in amino acids: CASSPGASGGVETQYF. CDR3 DNA sequence: TGTGCCAGCTCACCGGGGGCTAGCGGGGGCGTGGAGACCCAGTACTTC.

The chain links TRBV27 to TRBJ2-1; possible D gene TRBD2, 5 bases. V shed 4 bases and J shed 2 bases, with 9 bases lying between them. In germline, CDR1 is MNHEY, CDR2 SMNVEV (reference sequence). The CDR3 extends over 14 amino acids. The CDR3 DNA reads as TGTGCCAGCAGTTCAGGAGGTACCTACAATGAGCAGTTCTTC. It is translated as CASSSGGTYNEQFF.

The chain carries TRBV7-2 and TRBJ1-1, with 9 bases that match TRBD1. The CDR3 has 16 amino acids. The J segment lost 0 bases and the V segment lost 3 bases, leaving 5 bases of the junction unmatched. CDR1 is SGHTA and CDR2 is FQGNSA in the germline V gene. CDR3 sequence: CASSFTGGPMNTEAFF. In DNA form, the CDR3 reads TGTGCCAGCAGCTTTACAGGGGGCCCCATGAACACTGAAGCTTTCTTT.

This clone was found a few times. The chain couples TRBV5-1 to TRBJ2-7; no clear D. V was shortened by 1 base and J by 5 bases, with 7 bases between the two germline ends. Germline values: CDR1 SGHRS, CDR2 YFSETQ. The CDR3 extends over 12 amino acids. CDR3 coding DNA: TGCGCCAGCAGCTTGAATTGGCACGAGCAGTACTTC. Its protein product is CASSLNWHEQYF.

This clone was detected only once. The rearrangement links TRBV11-2 to TRBJ2-1; 8 bases align to TRBD2. V lost 1 base and J lost 7; bases outside the gene matches: 15. Germline V gene sequence: CDR1 SGHAT, CDR2 FQNNGV. The CDR3 contains 18 residues. Here the CDR3 reads CASSLVWAGGGGRNEQFF. The CDR3 DNA sequence: TGTGCCAGCAGCTTAGTTTGGGCGGGCGGCGGGGGGAGGAATGAGCAGTTCTTC.

The V gene is TRBV19, the J gene TRBJ2-2; tentatively, D is TRBD1 (5 bases). V was cut by 7 bases and J by 5 bases, with 14 bases left in between. Germline values: CDR1 LNHDA, CDR2 SQIVND (reference sequence). The CDR3 spans 14 residues. CDR3 DNA: TGTGCCAGTAAGGTCCAGGGAAGGACCGGGGAGCTGTTTTTT. This sequence encodes CASKVQGRTGELFF.